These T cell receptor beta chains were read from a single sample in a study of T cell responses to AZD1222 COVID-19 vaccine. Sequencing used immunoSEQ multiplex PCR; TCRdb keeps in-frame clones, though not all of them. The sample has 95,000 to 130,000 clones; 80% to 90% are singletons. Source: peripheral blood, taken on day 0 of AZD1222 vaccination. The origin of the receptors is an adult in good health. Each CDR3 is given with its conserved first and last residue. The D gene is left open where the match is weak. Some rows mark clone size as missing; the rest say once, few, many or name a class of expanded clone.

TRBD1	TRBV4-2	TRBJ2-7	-	TGTGCCAGCAGCCCCCGGGACAGGGGGTTTCTGGTGTTCGACGAGCAGTACTTC	CASSPRDRGFLVFDEQYF
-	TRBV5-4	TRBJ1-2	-	TGTGCCAGCAGCTTGGGCCAACGGGGGACTACGTATCTATCCGCCTTC	CASSLGQRGTTYLSAF
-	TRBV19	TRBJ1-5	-	TGTGCCAGTAGTATAGGGGGATTTAGCAATCAGCCCCAGCATTTT	CASSIGGFSNQPQHF
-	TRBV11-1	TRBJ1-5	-	TGTGCCAGCAGCTTAGGGGGGGGCAATCAGCCCCAGCATTTT	CASSLGGGNQPQHF
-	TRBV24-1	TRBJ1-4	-	TGTGCCACCAGTGATTCCTCGGGAAAACTGTTTTTT	CATSDSSGKLFF
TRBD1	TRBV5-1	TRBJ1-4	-	TGCGCCAGCAGCTTGCGTCCGGGACAGCTTAATGAAAAACTGTTTTTT	CASSLRPGQLNEKLFF
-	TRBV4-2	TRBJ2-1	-	TGTGCCAGCAGCCAAGATACTGGGGGGACTGGGGAGCAGTTCTTC	CASSQDTGGTGEQFF
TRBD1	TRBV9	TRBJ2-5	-	TGTGCCAGCAGCGTATCAATCGGACAGGGTGAGGAGACCCAGTACTTC	CASSVSIGQGEETQYF
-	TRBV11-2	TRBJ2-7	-	TGTGCCAGCAGCCTCCTAGGCTACGAGCAGTACTTC	CASSLLGYEQYF
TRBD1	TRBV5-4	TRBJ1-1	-	TGTGCCAGCAGCTTACAGGGGACGCGCGGCACTGAAGCTTTCTTT	CASSLQGTRGTEAFF
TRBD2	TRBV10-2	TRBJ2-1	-	TGCGCCAGCAGTGGACTAGCGGGGGGCCTTTACAATGAGCAGTTCTTC	CASSGLAGGLYNEQFF
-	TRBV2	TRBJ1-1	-	TGTGCCAGCAGTGAACGTGTTCTAGTAATAGAAGAAGCTTTCTTT	CASSERVLVIEEAFF
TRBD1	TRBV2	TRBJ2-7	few	TGTGCCAGCGGGACAGGGAGCTCCTACGAGCAGTACTTC	CASGTGSSYEQYF
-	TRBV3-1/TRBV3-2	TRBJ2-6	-	TGTGCCAGCAGCCCGGGCGGCTCTGGGGCCAACGTCCTGACTTTC	CASSPGGSGANVLTF
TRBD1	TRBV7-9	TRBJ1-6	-	TGTGCCAGCAGACAGGGGGAGTATAATTCACCCCTCCACTTT	CASRQGEYNSPLHF
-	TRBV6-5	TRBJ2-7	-	TGTGCCAGCAACGGTGGGGGGGGCAACTCCTACGAGCAGTACTTC	CASNGGGGNSYEQYF
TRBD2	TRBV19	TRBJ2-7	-	TGTGCCAGTAGTATAGATCCTGAAGCTAGCGGGAACTCCGAGCAGTACTTC	CASSIDPEASGNSEQYF
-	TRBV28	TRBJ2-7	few	TGTGCCAGCACGAATGGGAGGTGGGGTGTCTCCTACGAGCAGTACTTC	CASTNGRWGVSYEQYF
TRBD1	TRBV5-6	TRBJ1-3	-	TGTGCCAGCAGCTTGACAGGGGGTCTCTATGGAAACACCATATATTTT	CASSLTGGLYGNTIYF
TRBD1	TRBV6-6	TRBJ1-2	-	TGTGCCAGCAGTTACTCGCCGGGACAGGGATATGGCTACACCTTC	CASSYSPGQGYGYTF
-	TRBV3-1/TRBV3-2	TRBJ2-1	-	TGTGCCAGCAGCCAAGATGGGGTAAAGGCGGCTGAGCAGTTCTTC	CASSQDGVKAAEQFF
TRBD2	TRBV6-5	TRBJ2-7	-	TGTGCCAGCAGAACCGGGACTAGTCGGCCCTACGAGCAGTACTTC	CASRTGTSRPYEQYF
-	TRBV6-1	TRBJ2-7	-	TGTGCCAGCAGTGATCCCCCCGGAGAGCAGTACTTC	CASSDPPGEQYF
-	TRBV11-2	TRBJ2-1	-	TGTGCCAGCAGCTCGAGCGCGACCCCGTACAATGAGCAGTTCTTC	CASSSSATPYNEQFF
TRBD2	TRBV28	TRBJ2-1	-	TGTGCCAGCAGACCTTCTGGACTAGCGGGGGGGCGGACCTACAATGAGCAGTTCTTC	CASRPSGLAGGRTYNEQFF
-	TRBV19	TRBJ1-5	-	TGTGCCAGTAGTATGTCTTCGGGGGAGCCCCAGCATTTT	CASSMSSGEPQHF
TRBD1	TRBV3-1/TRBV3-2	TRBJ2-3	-	TGTGCCAGCAGCCTACGACAGGGGAGCAAAGATACGCAGTATTTT	CASSLRQGSKDTQYF
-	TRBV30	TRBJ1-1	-	TGTGCCTGGACTCCTAAACTTGCCCTGCGGGCTTTCTTT	CAWTPKLALRAFF
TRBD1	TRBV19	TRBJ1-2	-	TGTGCCAGTAGTTCGACTCATGGACAGGTTTACGGCTACACCTTC	CASSSTHGQVYGYTF
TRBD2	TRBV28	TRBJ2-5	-	TGTGCCAGCAGTTTACAGGCAGCGGGGTTCCAAGAGACCCAGTACTTC	CASSLQAAGFQETQYF
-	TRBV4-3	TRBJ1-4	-	TGCGCCAGCAGCCAAGGGACAGCTGGAACTAATGAAAAACTGTTTTTT	CASSQGTAGTNEKLFF